This TCR beta chain was captured in a study of blood T cells in healthy people across ages. Together with a sample-barcoded 5' primer, a J-beta primer mix was included in a second PCR lasting about 7 to 12 cycles. Each CDR3 protein is one row after TCRdb ran MiXCR on the 5' RACE reads. The repertoire holds around 1,000,000 distinct CDR3 sequences, with approximately 26% as singletons. The CDR3 is 15 amino acids. CDR1 and CDR2 (germline): SGHTA, FQGNSA. The ends lost 1 base at V and 2 bases at J; junction bases unmatched: 4. Many counts were recorded for this clonotype. These same data were also listed under a study on T cells of mothers and their children.

This receptor was taken from a girl aged 2 to 10 in good health. The sequenced material came from blood. The chain has TRBV7-2 and TRBJ2-5, with 7 bases matching TRBD2. The CDR3: CASSLGAGVQETQYF. Written as DNA, the CDR3 is TGTGCCAGCAGCTTAGGGGCGGGAGTACAAGAGACCCAGTACTTC.